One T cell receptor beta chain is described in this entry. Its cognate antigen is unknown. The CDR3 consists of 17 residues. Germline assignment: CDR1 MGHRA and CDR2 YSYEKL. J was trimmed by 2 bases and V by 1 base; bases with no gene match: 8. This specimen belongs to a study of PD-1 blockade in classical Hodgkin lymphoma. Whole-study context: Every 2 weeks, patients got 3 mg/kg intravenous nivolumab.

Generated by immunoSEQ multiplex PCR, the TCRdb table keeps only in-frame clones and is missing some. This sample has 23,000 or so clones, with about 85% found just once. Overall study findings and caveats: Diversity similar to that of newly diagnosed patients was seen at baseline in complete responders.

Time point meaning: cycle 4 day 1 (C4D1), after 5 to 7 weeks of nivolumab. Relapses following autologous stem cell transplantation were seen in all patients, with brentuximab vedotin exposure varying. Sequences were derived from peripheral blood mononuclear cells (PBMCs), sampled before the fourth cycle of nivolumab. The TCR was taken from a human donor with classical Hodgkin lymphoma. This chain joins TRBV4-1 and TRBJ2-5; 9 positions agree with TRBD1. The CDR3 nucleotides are TGCGCCAGCAGCCAAGGGGACAGGGAATTGCTGCAAGAGACCCAGTACTTC. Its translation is CASSQGDRELLQETQYF.